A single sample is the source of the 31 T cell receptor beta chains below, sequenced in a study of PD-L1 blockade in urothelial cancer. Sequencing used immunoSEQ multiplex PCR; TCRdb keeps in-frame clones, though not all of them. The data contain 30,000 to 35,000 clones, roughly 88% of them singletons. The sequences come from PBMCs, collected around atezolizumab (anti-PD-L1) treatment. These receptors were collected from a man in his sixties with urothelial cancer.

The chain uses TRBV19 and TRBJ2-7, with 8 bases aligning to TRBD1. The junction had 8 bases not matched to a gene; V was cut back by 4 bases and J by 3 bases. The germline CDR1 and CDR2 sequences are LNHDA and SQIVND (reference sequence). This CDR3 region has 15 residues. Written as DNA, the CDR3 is TGTGCCAGTAGTAAGGACAGGGACCCTCGCTACGAGCAGTACTTC. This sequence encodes CASSKDRDPRYEQYF. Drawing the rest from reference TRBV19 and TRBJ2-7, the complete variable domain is DGGITQSPKYLFRKEGQNVTLSCEQNLNHDAMYWYRQDPGQGLRLIYYSQIVNDFQKGDIAEGYSVSREKKESFPLTVTSAQKNPTAFYLCASSKDRDPRYEQYFGPGTRLTVT.

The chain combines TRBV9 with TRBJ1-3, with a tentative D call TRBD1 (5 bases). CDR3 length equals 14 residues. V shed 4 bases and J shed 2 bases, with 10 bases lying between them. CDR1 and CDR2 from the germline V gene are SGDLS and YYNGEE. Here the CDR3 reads CASSSGTAGNTIYF. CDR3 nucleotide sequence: TGTGCCAGCAGCTCAGGGACTGCTGGAAACACCATATATTTT.

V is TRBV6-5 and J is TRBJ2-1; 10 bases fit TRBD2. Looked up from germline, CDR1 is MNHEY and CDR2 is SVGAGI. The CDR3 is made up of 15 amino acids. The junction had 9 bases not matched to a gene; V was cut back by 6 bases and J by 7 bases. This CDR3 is CASSSLAGALNEQFF. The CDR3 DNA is TGTGCCAGCAGCTCCCTAGCGGGGGCCCTAAATGAGCAGTTCTTC.

CDR3 amino acids: CASSRNRDPQETQYF. As DNA, the CDR3 is TGTGCCAGCAGCCGCAACAGGGATCCCCAAGAGACCCAGTACTTC. The chain carries TRBV5-4 and TRBJ2-5; possibly TRBD1 for D (6 bases). Germline CDR1 and CDR2: SGHNT and YYREEE (reference sequence). Trimming left V 4 bases short and J 1 base short, with 14 bases between. The CDR3 length is 15 residues.

In DNA form, the CDR3 reads TGTGCCAGCAGCTTAGAGGGGACTCAGCAGTTCTTC. Its translation: CASSLEGTQQFF. This rearrangement joins TRBV7-9 to TRBJ2-1; possible D gene TRBD2, 6 bases. Trimming took off 1 base at V and 11 bases at J, with 9 bases between the two ends. This CDR3 contains 12 residues. Germline CDR1 reads SEHNR; CDR2 reads FQNEAQ (reference sequence). The full variable domain, in which reference TRBV7-9 and TRBJ2-1 provide the parts outside the CDR3, is DTGVSQNPRHKITKRGQNVTFRCDPISEHNRLYWYRQTLGQGPEFLTYFQNEAQLEKSRLLSDRFSAERPKGSFSTLEIQRTEQGDSAMYLCASSLEGTQQFFGPGTRLTVL.

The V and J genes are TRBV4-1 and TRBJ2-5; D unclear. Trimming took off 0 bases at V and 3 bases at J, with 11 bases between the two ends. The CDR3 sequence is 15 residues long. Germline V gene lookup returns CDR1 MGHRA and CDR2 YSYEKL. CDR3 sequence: CASSQEELRKETQYF. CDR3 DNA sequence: TGCGCCAGCAGCCAAGAGGAGTTACGAAAAGAGACCCAGTACTTC.

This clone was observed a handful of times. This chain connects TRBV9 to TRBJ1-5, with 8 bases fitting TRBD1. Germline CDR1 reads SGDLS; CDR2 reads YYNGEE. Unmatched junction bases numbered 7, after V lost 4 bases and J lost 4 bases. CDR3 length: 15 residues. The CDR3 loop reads CASSPRTGLNQPQHF. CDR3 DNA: TGTGCCAGCAGCCCTAGGACAGGGCTTAATCAGCCCCAGCATTTT. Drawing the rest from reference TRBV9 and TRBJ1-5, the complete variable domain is DSGVTQTPKHLITATGQRVTLRCSPRSGDLSVYWYQQSLDQGLQFLIQYYNGEERAKGNILERFSAQQFPDLHSELNLSSLELGDSALYFCASSPRTGLNQPQHFGDGTRLSIL.

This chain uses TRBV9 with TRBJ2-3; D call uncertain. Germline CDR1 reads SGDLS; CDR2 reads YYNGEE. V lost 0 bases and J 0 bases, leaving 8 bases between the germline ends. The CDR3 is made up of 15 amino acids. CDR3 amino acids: CASSVGAWSTDTQYF. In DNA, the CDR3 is TGTGCCAGCAGCGTAGGGGCCTGGAGCACAGATACGCAGTATTTT.

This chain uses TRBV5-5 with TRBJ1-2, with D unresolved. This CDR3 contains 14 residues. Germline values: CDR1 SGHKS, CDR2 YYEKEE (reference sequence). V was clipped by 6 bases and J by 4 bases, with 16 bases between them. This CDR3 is CASTSGDPPYGYTF. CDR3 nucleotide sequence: TGTGCCAGCACGAGCGGGGATCCTCCCTATGGCTACACCTTC.

DNA of the CDR3: TGCGCCAGCAGGAGTAGGGGGGGAACTGAAGCTTTCTTT. The encoded protein is CASRSRGGTEAFF. The chain has TRBV5-1 and TRBJ1-1; D possibly corresponds to TRBD1 (6 bases). CDR3 length: 13 amino acids. Germline lookup yields CDR1 SGHRS and CDR2 YFSETQ. Trimming cost V 5 bases and J 5 bases, with 13 bases left between them. Looking up the rest from reference TRBV5-1 and TRBJ1-1 gives the full variable domain: KAGVTQTPRYLIKTRGQQVTLSCSPISGHRSVSWYQQTPGQGLQFLFEYFSETQRNKGNFPGRFSGRQFSNSRSEMNVSTLELGDSALYLCASRSRGGTEAFFGQGTRLTVV.

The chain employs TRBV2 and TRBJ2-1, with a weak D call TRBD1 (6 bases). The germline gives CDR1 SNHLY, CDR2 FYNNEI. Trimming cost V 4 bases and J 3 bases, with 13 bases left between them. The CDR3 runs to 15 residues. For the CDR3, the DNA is TGTGCCAGCAGTGTTTGGGACACTATCTACAATGAGCAGTTCTTC. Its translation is CASSVWDTIYNEQFF.

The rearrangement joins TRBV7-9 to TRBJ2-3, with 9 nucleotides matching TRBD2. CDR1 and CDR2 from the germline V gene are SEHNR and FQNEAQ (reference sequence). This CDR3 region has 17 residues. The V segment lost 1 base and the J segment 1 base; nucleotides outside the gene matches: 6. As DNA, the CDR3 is TGTGCCAGCAGCTTAGTCGCTAGCGGGGACGGCACAGATACGCAGTATTTT. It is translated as CASSLVASGDGTDTQYF.

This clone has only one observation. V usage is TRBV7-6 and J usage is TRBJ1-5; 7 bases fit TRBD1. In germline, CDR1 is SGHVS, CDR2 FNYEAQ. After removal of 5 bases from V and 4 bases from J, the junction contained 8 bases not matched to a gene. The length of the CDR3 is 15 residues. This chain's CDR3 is CASSLGTVGNQPQHF. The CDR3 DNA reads TGTGCCAGCAGCCTCGGGACAGTCGGGAATCAGCCCCAGCATTTT.

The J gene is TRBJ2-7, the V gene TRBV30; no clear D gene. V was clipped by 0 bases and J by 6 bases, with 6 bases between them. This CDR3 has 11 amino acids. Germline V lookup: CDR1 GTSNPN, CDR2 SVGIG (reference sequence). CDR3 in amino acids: CAWSVSSEQYF. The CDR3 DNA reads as TGTGCCTGGAGTGTAAGCTCCGAGCAGTACTTC.

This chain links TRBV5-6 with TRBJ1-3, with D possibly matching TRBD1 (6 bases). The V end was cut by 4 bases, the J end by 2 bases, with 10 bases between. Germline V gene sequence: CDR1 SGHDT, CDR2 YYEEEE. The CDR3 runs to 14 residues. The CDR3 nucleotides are TGTGCCAGCAGCGGCGGGGGCGCTGGAAACACCATATATTTT. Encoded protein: CASSGGGAGNTIYF.

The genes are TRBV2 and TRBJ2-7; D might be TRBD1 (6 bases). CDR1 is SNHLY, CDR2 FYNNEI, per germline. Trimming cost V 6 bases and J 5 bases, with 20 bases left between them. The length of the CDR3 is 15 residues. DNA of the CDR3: TGTGCCAGCAGCTCCATAGAGGCAGGGGACGACGAGCAGTACTTC. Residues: CASSSIEAGDDEQYF.

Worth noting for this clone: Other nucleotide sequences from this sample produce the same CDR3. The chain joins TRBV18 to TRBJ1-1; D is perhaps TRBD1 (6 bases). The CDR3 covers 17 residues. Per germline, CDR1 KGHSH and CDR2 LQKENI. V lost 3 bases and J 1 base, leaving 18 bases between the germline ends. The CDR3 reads CASSPLEVSGANTEAFF. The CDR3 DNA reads TGTGCCAGCTCACCCCTCGAAGTTTCAGGGGCGAACACTGAAGCTTTCTTT.

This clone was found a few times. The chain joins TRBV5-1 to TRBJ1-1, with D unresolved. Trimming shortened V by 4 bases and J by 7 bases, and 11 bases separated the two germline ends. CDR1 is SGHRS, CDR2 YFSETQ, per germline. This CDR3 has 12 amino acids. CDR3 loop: CASSVDRGEAFF. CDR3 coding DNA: TGCGCCAGCAGCGTCGATCGGGGTGAAGCTTTCTTT.

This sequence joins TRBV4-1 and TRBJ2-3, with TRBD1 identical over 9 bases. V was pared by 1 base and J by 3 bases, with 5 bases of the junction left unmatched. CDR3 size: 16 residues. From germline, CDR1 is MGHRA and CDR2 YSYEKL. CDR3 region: CASSQGGTGRTDTQYF. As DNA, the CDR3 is TGCGCCAGCAGCCAAGGGGGGACAGGGCGGACAGATACGCAGTATTTT.

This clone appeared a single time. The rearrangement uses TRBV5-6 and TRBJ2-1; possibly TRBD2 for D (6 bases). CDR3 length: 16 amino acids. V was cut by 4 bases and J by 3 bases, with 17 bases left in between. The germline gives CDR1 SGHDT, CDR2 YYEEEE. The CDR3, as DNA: TGTGCCAGCAGCCCCCCCTTCGGGAGAAGCTACAATGAGCAGTTCTTC. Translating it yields CASSPPFGRSYNEQFF.

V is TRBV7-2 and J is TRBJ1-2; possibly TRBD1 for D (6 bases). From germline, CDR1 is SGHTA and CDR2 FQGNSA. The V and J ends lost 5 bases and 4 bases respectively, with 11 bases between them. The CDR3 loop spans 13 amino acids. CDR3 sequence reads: CASSPRTVYGYTF. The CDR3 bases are TGTGCCAGCAGCCCCCGGACAGTCTATGGCTACACCTTC.

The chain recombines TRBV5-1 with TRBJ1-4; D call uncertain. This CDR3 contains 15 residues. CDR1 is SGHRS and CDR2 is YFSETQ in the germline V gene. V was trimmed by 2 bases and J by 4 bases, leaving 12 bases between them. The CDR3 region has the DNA TGCGCCAGCAGCTTCGCGTATGATATTAATGAAAAACTGTTTTTT. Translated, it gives CASSFAYDINEKLFF. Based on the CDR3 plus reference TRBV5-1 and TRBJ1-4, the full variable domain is KAGVTQTPRYLIKTRGQQVTLSCSPISGHRSVSWYQQTPGQGLQFLFEYFSETQRNKGNFPGRFSGRQFSNSRSEMNVSTLELGDSALYLCASSFAYDINEKLFFGSGTQLSVL.

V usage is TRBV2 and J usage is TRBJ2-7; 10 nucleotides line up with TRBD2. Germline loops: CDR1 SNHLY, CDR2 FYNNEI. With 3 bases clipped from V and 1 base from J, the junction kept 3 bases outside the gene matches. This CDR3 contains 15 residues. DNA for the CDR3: TGTGCCAGCAGTGAGGGACTAGCGAGATCCTACGAGCAGTACTTC. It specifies CASSEGLARSYEQYF.

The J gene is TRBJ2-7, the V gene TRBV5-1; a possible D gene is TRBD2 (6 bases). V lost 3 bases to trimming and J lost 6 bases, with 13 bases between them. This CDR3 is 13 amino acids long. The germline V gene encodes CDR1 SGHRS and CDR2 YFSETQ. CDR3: CASSWGLRSEQYF. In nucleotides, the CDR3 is TGCGCCAGCAGCTGGGGACTGAGGAGCGAGCAGTACTTC.

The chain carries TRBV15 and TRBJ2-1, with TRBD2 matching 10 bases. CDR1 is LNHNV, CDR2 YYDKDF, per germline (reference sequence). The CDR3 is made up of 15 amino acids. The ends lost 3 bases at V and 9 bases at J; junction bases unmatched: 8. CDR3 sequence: CATSRVLAGSGEQFF. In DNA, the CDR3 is TGTGCCACCAGCAGGGTACTAGCGGGGTCTGGTGAGCAGTTCTTC.

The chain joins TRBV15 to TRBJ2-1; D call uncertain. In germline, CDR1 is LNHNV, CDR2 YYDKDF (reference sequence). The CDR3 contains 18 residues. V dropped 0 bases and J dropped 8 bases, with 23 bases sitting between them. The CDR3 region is CATSRDSQMSVGSHEQFF. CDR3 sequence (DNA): TGTGCCACCAGCAGAGATTCCCAAATGTCGGTCGGGTCGCATGAGCAGTTCTTC.

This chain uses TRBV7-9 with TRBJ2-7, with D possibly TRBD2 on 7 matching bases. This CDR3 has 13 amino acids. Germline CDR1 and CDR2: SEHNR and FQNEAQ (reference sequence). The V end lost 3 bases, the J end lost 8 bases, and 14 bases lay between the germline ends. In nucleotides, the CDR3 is TGTGCCAGCAGCTTCGCATCCGGGGGGCAGCAGTACTTC. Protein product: CASSFASGGQQYF.

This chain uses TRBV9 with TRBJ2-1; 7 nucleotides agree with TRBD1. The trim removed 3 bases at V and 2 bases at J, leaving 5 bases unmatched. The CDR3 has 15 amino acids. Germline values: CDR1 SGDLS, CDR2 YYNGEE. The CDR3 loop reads CASSETGSPYNEQFF. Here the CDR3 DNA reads TGTGCCAGCAGCGAGACAGGGTCTCCCTACAATGAGCAGTTCTTC.

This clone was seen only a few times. In DNA, the CDR3 is TGTGCCAGCAGGGGGGGCTCCTACGAGCAGTACTTC. It translates to CASRGGSYEQYF. J is TRBJ2-7 and V is TRBV25-1; a possible D gene is TRBD2 (6 bases). This CDR3 comprises 12 residues. V lost 6 bases and J lost 0, with 6 bases in between. Germline-derived CDR1 and CDR2 are MGHDK and SYGVNS.

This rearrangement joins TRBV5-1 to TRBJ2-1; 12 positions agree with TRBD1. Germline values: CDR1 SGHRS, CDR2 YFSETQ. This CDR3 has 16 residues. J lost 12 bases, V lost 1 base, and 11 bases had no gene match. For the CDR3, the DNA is TGCGCCAGCAGCTTGCTTCGGGACAGGGGGCCTCAGGGGCAGTTCTTC. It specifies CASSLLRDRGPQGQFF.

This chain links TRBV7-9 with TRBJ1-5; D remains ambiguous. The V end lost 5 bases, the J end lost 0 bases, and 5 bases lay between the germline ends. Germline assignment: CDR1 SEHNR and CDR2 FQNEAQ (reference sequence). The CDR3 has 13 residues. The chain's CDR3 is CASSLSSNQPQHF. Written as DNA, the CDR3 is TGTGCCAGCAGCCTCAGTAGCAATCAGCCCCAGCATTTT.